The 16 T cell receptor beta chains in this list originate from one sample, sequenced in a study of technical replicates of blood from a handful of donors. Libraries were prepared by immunoSEQ multiplex PCR; TCRdb keeps only in-frame clonotypes and omits some of them. Of about 68,000 clones listed, 95% to 98% are singletons. The sample taken for sequencing was T cells isolated from PBMCs. The origin of the receptors is a human donor in good health.

This clone appeared once. J is TRBJ1-5 and V is TRBV29-1; no firm D call. Between the trimmed V and J ends, which lost 6 bases and 0 bases, there was a span of 6 bases. Germline values: CDR1 SQVTM, CDR2 ANQGSEA. The CDR3 sequence is 12 residues long. The CDR3 DNA is TGCAGCGTGGCGGGTAGCAATCAGCCCCAGCATTTT. Encoded protein: CSVAGSNQPQHF.

CDR3 sequence reads: CASSQPYGKNYEQYF. CDR3 nucleotides: TGTGCCAGCAGCCAGCCATACGGGAAAAACTACGAGCAGTACTTC. The chain combines TRBV5-6 with TRBJ2-7; possibly TRBD2 for D (5 bases). The germline gives CDR1 SGHDT, CDR2 YYEEEE. The CDR3 loop spans 15 amino acids. Trimming stripped 4 bases from V and 3 bases from J, with 17 bases between.

The rearrangement joins TRBV27 to TRBJ2-3, with a tentative D call TRBD2 (7 bases). Germline CDR1 is MNHEY and CDR2 is SMNVEV (reference sequence). This CDR3 is built from 14 residues. Trimming shortened V by 6 bases and J by 1 base, and 11 bases separated the two germline ends. CDR3 nucleotides: TGTGCCAGCAGGGGGGCGGGAGGCACAGATACGCAGTATTTT. Translating it yields CASRGAGGTDTQYF.

V gene TRBV5-6 combines with J gene TRBJ2-3; 7 bases align to TRBD2. Germline CDR1 reads SGHDT; CDR2 reads YYEEEE. The CDR3 contains 16 residues. The ends lost 4 bases at V and 2 bases at J; junction bases unmatched: 10. The CDR3 here is CASSPRIWDYTDTQYF. DNA of the CDR3: TGTGCCAGCAGCCCTAGGATCTGGGACTACACAGATACGCAGTATTTT.

J is TRBJ1-2 and V is TRBV18; D unresolved. CDR1 is KGHSH, CDR2 LQKENI, per germline. This CDR3 has 16 residues. Between the trimmed V and J ends, which lost 6 bases and 0 bases, there was a span of 17 bases. CDR3 loop: CASSQITTPTNYGYTF. Written as DNA, the CDR3 is TGTGCCAGCTCCCAAATAACGACTCCTACTAACTATGGCTACACCTTC. The full variable domain, its missing parts supplied by reference TRBV18 and TRBJ1-2, is NAGVMQNPRHLVRRRGQEARLRCSPMKGHSHVYWYRQLPEEGLKFMVYLQKENIIDESGMPKERFSAEFPKEGPSILRIQQVVRGDSAAYFCASSQITTPTNYGYTFGSGTRLTVV.

This CDR3 reads CATEEQGQPQHF. The CDR3 nucleotides are TGCGCCACCGAAGAGCAGGGGCAGCCCCAGCATTTT. J is TRBJ1-5 and V is TRBV10-1; D is perhaps TRBD1 (6 bases). The germline V and J ends were trimmed by 10 bases and 7 bases, with 14 bases remaining between them. The CDR3 totals 12 residues. In germline, CDR1 is WNHNN, CDR2 SYGVQD (reference sequence).

The chain is built from TRBV7-9 and TRBJ2-3; D gene unclear. V lost 4 bases to trimming and J lost 5 bases, with 7 bases between them. Germline CDR1 SEHNR, CDR2 FQNEAQ (reference sequence). This CDR3 has 12 residues. The CDR3 loop reads CASSSTKDTQYF. CDR3 DNA sequence: TGTGCCAGCAGCTCAACAAAAGATACGCAGTATTTT.

CDR3 in amino acids: CASSETGTGELFF. In DNA, the CDR3 is TGTGCCAGCAGTGAAACGGGAACCGGGGAGCTGTTTTTT. The rearrangement joins TRBV6-1 to TRBJ2-2; TRBD2 is a possible D gene (5 bases). Trimming left V 2 bases short and J 5 bases short, with 6 bases between. In germline, CDR1 is MNHNS, CDR2 SASEGT. This CDR3 is built from 13 residues.

The J gene is TRBJ1-1, the V gene TRBV6-4; 10 bases match TRBD1. With V trimmed by 6 bases and J by 5 bases, 9 bases remained unmatched. CDR1 and CDR2 from the germline V gene are MRHNA and SNTAGT. CDR3 length equals 15 residues. CDR3 nucleotide sequence: TGTGCCAGCAGCCCTGGGGACAGGGGAAAAACTGAAGCTTTCTTT. Amino acid sequence: CASSPGDRGKTEAFF.

The chain joins TRBV27 to TRBJ1-2; perhaps TRBD1 as D (6 bases). The CDR3 sequence is 17 residues long. The V gene's germline CDR1 is MNHEY and CDR2 SMNVEV (reference sequence). The V gene lost 2 bases and the J gene lost 7 bases, with 23 bases spanning the gap. In nucleotides, the CDR3 is TGTGCCAGCAGTTTAAGTTCGGTTGGGGGGGGGCGCAGTGGCTACACCTTC. Translated: CASSLSSVGGGRSGYTF.

The sample holds one count of this clone. The chain employs TRBV6-5 and TRBJ2-2; a possible D gene is TRBD2 (5 bases). V lost 8 bases and J 4 bases, leaving 11 bases between the germline ends. Germline CDR1 reads MNHEY; CDR2 reads SVGAGI. The CDR3 loop spans 13 amino acids. The CDR3 coding sequence is TGTGCCAGCTTTCGGGGTGGCACCGGGGAGCTGTTTTTT. It yields the protein CASFRGGTGELFF.

The chain couples TRBV29-1 to TRBJ1-2, with a tentative D call TRBD1 (5 bases). V was shortened by 2 bases and J by 6 bases, with 10 bases between the two germline ends. Germline CDR1 SQVTM, CDR2 ANQGSEA. This CDR3 is built from 12 residues. Here the CDR3 reads CSVETGGNGYTF. The DNA for the CDR3 is TGCAGCGTTGAAACAGGAGGGAATGGCTACACCTTC.

The rearrangement joins TRBV11-1 to TRBJ2-7; 7 bases are shared with TRBD1. Germline-derived CDR1 and CDR2 are SGHAT and FQDESV (reference sequence). The V gene end was trimmed by 6 bases and the J gene end by 3 bases; junction bases not matched to a gene: 8. The CDR3 runs 14 residues. CDR3 sequence reads: CASSITGVIYEQYF. CDR3 bases: TGTGCCAGCAGTATTACAGGGGTAATCTACGAGCAGTACTTC.

The chain is built from TRBV18 and TRBJ1-4, with a tentative D call TRBD1 (6 bases). This CDR3 is 13 amino acids long. Germline V CDR1 and CDR2: KGHSH, LQKENI. Trimming stripped 4 bases from V and 7 bases from J, with 10 bases between. This CDR3 is CASSLTQGEKLFF. In DNA, the CDR3 is TGTGCCAGCTCACTAACACAGGGTGAAAAACTGTTTTTT.

This clone was seen only once. The chain couples TRBV5-8 to TRBJ1-2, with 7 bases that match TRBD1. After removal of 0 bases from V and 8 bases from J, the junction contained 4 bases not matched to a gene. This CDR3 region has 13 residues. Germline assignment: CDR1 SGHTS and CDR2 YDEGEE. CDR3 region: CASSLGQGDGYTF. The DNA for the CDR3 is TGTGCCAGCAGCTTGGGGCAGGGGGACGGCTACACCTTC.

The chain recombines TRBV11-2 with TRBJ2-3; the match to TRBD2 covers 7 bases. V lost 2 bases, J lost 3 bases, and 11 bases stayed unmatched. This CDR3 is built from 17 residues. Germline-derived CDR1 and CDR2 are SGHAT and FQNNGV. In DNA, the CDR3 is TGTGCCAGCAGCTTACCTGCCACGGGGCGGGGGACAGATACGCAGTATTTT. Translated: CASSLPATGRGTDTQYF.